Following are 10 T cell receptor beta chains from one sample sequenced in a study of sequential checkpoint blockade in melanoma. Assay used: immunoSEQ multiplex PCR; TCRdb lists only in-frame clones, some missing. The data hold approximately 12,000 clones, with roughly 80% observed a single time. Treatment denoted: randomized to nivolumab then ipilimumab (arm A) or the reverse (arm B). The sample in question was CD8+ T cells sorted from blood (inferred from file names), obtained from a patient given nivolumab and ipilimumab in sequence. These receptors all stem from a human donor with melanoma.

The J gene is TRBJ1-2, the V gene TRBV4-3; D is undetermined. The CDR3 has 14 amino acids. The V gene's germline CDR1 is LGHNA and CDR2 YSLEER. V shed 5 bases and J shed 4 bases, with 14 bases lying between them. CDR3 sequence: CASSNSGKTYGYTF. CDR3 DNA sequence: TGCGCCAGCAGCAACAGTGGAAAGACCTATGGCTACACCTTC.

The CDR3 region has the DNA TGTGCCAGTAGTCGCTGGGACAGGGGACTCTACGAGCAGTACTTC. It yields the protein CASSRWDRGLYEQYF. The chain combines TRBV19 with TRBJ2-7; 10 nucleotides align to TRBD1. There are 15 residues in the CDR3. CDR1 LNHDA and CDR2 SQIVND come from the germline V gene (reference sequence). The V and J ends lost 5 bases and 3 bases, in that order; junction bases with no gene match: 7.

This clone showed up just a few times. The chain has TRBV14 and TRBJ2-5; D possibly corresponds to TRBD1 (6 bases). The V and J ends lost 3 bases and 0 bases respectively, with 11 bases between them. CDR1 SGHDN and CDR2 FVKESK come from the germline V gene. CDR3 length: 15 amino acids. The CDR3 reads CASSHFRGNQETQYF. The CDR3 DNA reads as TGTGCCAGCAGCCACTTCAGGGGAAACCAAGAGACCCAGTACTTC.

This clone was seen a single time. This chain joins TRBV9 and TRBJ2-1; the D gene is possibly TRBD1 (6 bases). V was pared by 7 bases and J by 6 bases, with 14 bases between. This CDR3 has 13 residues. Germline V gives CDR1 SGDLS, CDR2 YYNGEE. CDR3: CASQNRDTNEQFF. The CDR3 nucleotides read TGTGCCAGCCAGAACAGGGACACCAATGAGCAGTTCTTC.

The chain joins TRBV28 to TRBJ2-5; possible D gene TRBD2, 5 bases. The J call is uncertain, as TRBJ2-7 better fits the DNA end. The CDR3 length is 16 residues. Looked up from germline, CDR1 is MDHEN and CDR2 is SYDVKM. The DNA for the CDR3 is TGTGCCAGCAGTTTAGTTATGTCGAGGGTGTCCTACGAGCAGTACTTC. It specifies CASSLVMSRVSYEQYF.

CDR3 amino acids: CASSRRGLGEAFF. The CDR3 DNA reads as TGTGCCAGCAGCCGCAGGGGGTTGGGTGAAGCTTTCTTT. This chain links TRBV7-6 with TRBJ1-1, with 7 nucleotides matching TRBD1. Germline V CDR1 and CDR2: SGHVS, FNYEAQ. The CDR3 sequence is 13 residues long. The V and J ends lost 5 bases and 7 bases, in that order; junction bases with no gene match: 7.

This chain uses TRBV7-2 with TRBJ1-5; D is perhaps TRBD1 (6 bases). Per germline, CDR1 SGHTA and CDR2 FQGNSA. Trimming cost V 6 bases and J 7 bases, with 19 bases left between them. The CDR3 runs 15 residues. The CDR3 sequence is CASRPQGGEGQPQHF. CDR3 DNA: TGTGCCAGCAGACCACAGGGAGGGGAAGGGCAGCCCCAGCATTTT.

The chain links TRBV10-2 to TRBJ2-7, with a possible D match to TRBD2 (5 bases). CDR3 length equals 12 residues. V was shortened by 8 bases and J by 3 bases, with 11 bases between the two germline ends. CDR1 WSHSY and CDR2 SAAADI come from the germline V gene. The CDR3 nucleotides are TGCGCCAGCGCCGGGGAAAGCTACGAGCAGTACTTC. It codes for CASAGESYEQYF.

The rearrangement uses TRBV4-3 and TRBJ2-3, with 7 positions matching TRBD1. CDR3 length equals 17 residues. The trim removed 2 bases at V and 0 bases at J, leaving 8 bases unmatched. Germline V gene sequence: CDR1 LGHNA, CDR2 YSLEER. The CDR3 DNA follows: TGCGCCAGCAGCCAATCTCACAGGGGCCTCAGCACAGATACGCAGTATTTT. Its protein is CASSQSHRGLSTDTQYF.

The V call is TRBV27, the J call TRBJ1-2; tentative D call: TRBD1 (6 bases). CDR1 is MNHEY and CDR2 is SMNVEV in the germline V gene (reference sequence). V lost 3 bases to trimming and J lost 7 bases, with 12 bases between them. The CDR3 has 13 residues. The DNA of the CDR3 is TGTGCCAGCAGTTTTGACAGGTTTGGTGGCTACACCTTC. Translation gives CASSFDRFGGYTF.